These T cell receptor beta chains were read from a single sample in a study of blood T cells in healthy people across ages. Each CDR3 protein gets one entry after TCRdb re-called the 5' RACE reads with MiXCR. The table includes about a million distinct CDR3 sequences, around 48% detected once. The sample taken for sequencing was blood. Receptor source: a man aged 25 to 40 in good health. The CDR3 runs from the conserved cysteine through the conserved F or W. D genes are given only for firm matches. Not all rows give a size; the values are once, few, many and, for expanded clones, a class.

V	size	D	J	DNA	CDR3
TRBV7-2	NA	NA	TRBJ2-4	TGTGCCAGCACCATAAAAAACATTCAGTACTTC	CASTIKNIQYF
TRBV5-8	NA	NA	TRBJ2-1	TGTGCCAGCAGCTTGGGGTACGACCCTTGGGTTGGGGAGCAGTTCTTC	CASSLGYDPWVGEQFF
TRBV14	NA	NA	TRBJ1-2	TGTGCCAGCAGCCAAGGGGGTTTCTCTGGCTACACCTTC	CASSQGGFSGYTF
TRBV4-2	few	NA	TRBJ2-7	TGTGCCAGCAGCCAATGGGCAGGAGGCTCCTACGAGCAGTACTTC	CASSQWAGGSYEQYF
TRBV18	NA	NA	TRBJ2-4	TGTGCCAGCTCCCAAAGTTGGCAGGCAGCCAAAAACATTCAGTACTTC	CASSQSWQAAKNIQYF
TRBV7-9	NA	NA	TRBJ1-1	TGTGCCAGCAGCTTAGAGGCACACACTGAAGCTTTCTTT	CASSLEAHTEAFF
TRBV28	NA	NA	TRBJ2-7	TGTGCCAGCAGTTTATTAGCCCAGGGGAAGTCCTACGGGCAGTACTTC	CASSLLAQGKSYGQYF
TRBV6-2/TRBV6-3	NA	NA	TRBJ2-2	TGTGCCAGCGGGGGGAGGACCGGGGAGCTGTTTTTT	CASGGRTGELFF
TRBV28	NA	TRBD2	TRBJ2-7	TGTGCCAGCAGGTCGGCCGGGACTAGCTCCTACGAGCAGTACTTC	CASRSAGTSSYEQYF
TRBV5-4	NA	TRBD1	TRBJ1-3	TGTGCCAGCAGCTCGGACAGGGAAGGAAACACCATATATTTT	CASSSDREGNTIYF
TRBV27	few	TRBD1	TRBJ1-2	TGTGCCACCGCGGACAGGGAATATGGCTACACCTTC	CATADREYGYTF
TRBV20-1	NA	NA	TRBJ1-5	TGCAGTGCTAGAGATACGGCAGGGCGAAGCAATCAGCCCCAGCATTTT	CSARDTAGRSNQPQHF
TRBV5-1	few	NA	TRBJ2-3	TGCGCCAGCAGCCCGGACTATACGCAGTATTTT	CASSPDYTQYF
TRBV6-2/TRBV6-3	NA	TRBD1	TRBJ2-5	TGTGCCAGCAGGGACAGGGGTATGGAGACCCAGTACTTC	CASRDRGMETQYF
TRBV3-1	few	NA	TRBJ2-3	TGTGCCAGCAGCCACTCAGGTAGCACAGATACGCAGTATTTT	CASSHSGSTDTQYF
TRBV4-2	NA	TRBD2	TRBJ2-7	TGTGCCAGCAGCCAACACGGGGGGGTGAACTACGAGCAGTACTTC	CASSQHGGVNYEQYF
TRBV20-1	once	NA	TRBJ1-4	TGCAGTGCTGGGGCGGGAACTAATGAAAAACTGTTTTTT	CSAGAGTNEKLFF
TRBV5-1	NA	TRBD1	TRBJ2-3	TGCGCCAGCAGCTCAAGGACAGGGGGCGCCGCAGATACGCAGTATTTT	CASSSRTGGAADTQYF
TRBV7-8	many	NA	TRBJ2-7	TGTGCCAGCAGCCCCCGTGAGGGGTCCTACGAGCAGTACTTC	CASSPREGSYEQYF
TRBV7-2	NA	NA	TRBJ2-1	TGTGCCAGCAGCCCCCCCGTACTTAGCTCCTACAATGAGCAGTTCTTC	CASSPPVLSSYNEQFF